Shown below are 2 T cell receptor beta chains from a single sample sequenced in a study of sequential checkpoint blockade in melanoma. Data came from immunoSEQ multiplex PCR; TCRdb stores just in-frame clones and leaves some out. The sample lists approximately 8,000 clones; roughly 27% were seen once. Treatment defined: randomized to nivolumab then ipilimumab (arm A) or the reverse (arm B). The sample in question was tumor tissue (inferred from file names), obtained from a patient given nivolumab and ipilimumab in sequence. These receptors came from a human donor with melanoma.

The CDR3 loop is CASSAGLALRTDTQYF. CDR3 bases: TGTGCCAGTAGTGCAGGACTAGCCCTTCGCACAGATACGCAGTATTTT. This sequence joins TRBV19 and TRBJ2-3; 8 bases line up with TRBD2. The CDR3 covers 16 residues. J gave up 1 base and V 5 bases, and 8 bases lay outside the gene matches. CDR1 is LNHDA, CDR2 SQIVND, per germline (reference sequence).

This clone has at least ten counts. The chain uses TRBV11-3 and TRBJ1-1; D not certain. CDR1 is SGHNT, CDR2 YENEEA, per germline. Trimming took off 5 bases at V and 1 base at J, with 17 bases between the two ends. The CDR3 is 16 amino acids. CDR3 sequence reads: CASSTQPLWENTEAFF. DNA of the CDR3: TGTGCCAGCAGCACCCAACCCCTGTGGGAGAACACTGAAGCTTTCTTT.